This T cell receptor beta chain was retrieved from a study of identical twins. Template switching created a universal primer site, and the cDNA included unique molecular identifiers. Each CDR3 protein is one row after TCRdb ran MiXCR on the 5' RACE reads. Counted here are about 920,000 distinct CDR3 sequences, 9% to 15% occurring once; the ten biggest clones make up around 1.5%. Germline loops: CDR1 MDHEN, CDR2 SYDVKM. V dropped 5 bases and J dropped 6 bases, with 14 bases sitting between them. This CDR3 has 14 amino acids. General study findings and limits: Carriage of fewer insertions was seen in abundant cord blood beta clonotypes, whereas memory repertoires showed none. Excess twin sharing in beta out-of-frame sequences was weaker. Cross-sectional statistical analysis, not tracking of the same donors, underpinned the conclusions.

This clonotype has a handful of counts. Its target is unknown. This sample also appeared in a second study, on yellow fever vaccine responses in identical twins.

The rearrangement uses TRBV28 and TRBJ2-1; D possibly corresponds to TRBD2 (6 bases). The clonotype was recovered from a woman younger than 30 in good health. The sequenced sample was PBMCs. The CDR3 nucleotides read TGTGCCAGCAGTCCCCCCGGGGGTATCAATGAGCAGTTCTTC. Translating gives CASSPPGGINEQFF.